These 4 T cell receptor beta chains originate from one sample sequenced in a study of shared clonotypes between healthy human individuals. The table came from immunoSEQ multiplex PCR; TCRdb's copy has only in-frame clones and leaves some out. The sample contains under 2.5 million clones, just under 95% of which appear only once. Sequencing was carried out using naive CD4+ T cells from PBMCs. Subset defined: CD45RA+ positively selected. Receptors were obtained from a man aged 18 to 35 in good health. Some clones in this sample may be carry-over from other donors' samples.

V gene TRBV9 combines with J gene TRBJ2-1; tentatively, D is TRBD1 (5 bases). Germline lookup yields CDR1 SGDLS and CDR2 YYNGEE. V lost 0 bases to trimming and J lost 5 bases, with 9 bases between them. The CDR3 has 14 residues. This chain's CDR3 is CASSVATQDNEQFF. CDR3 sequence (DNA): TGTGCCAGCAGCGTAGCTACACAGGACAATGAGCAGTTCTTC.

The gene calls are TRBV2 and TRBJ2-2, with D perhaps TRBD1 (6 bases). Between the trimmed V and J ends, which lost 7 bases and 5 bases, there was a span of 17 bases. Germline-derived CDR1 and CDR2 are SNHLY and FYNNEI. The CDR3 extends over 15 amino acids. The CDR3 nucleotides are TGTGCCAGCACCATCTTCGGGGACAAGACCGGGGAGCTGTTTTTT. It translates to CASTIFGDKTGELFF.

With regard to this clone: The sample holds other DNA sequences that translate to the same CDR3. The V and J genes are TRBV29-1 and TRBJ2-3; no reliable D call. Trimming removed 4 bases at V and 2 bases at J, with 4 bases between. The CDR3 runs 11 residues. Looked up from germline, CDR1 is SQVTM and CDR2 is ANQGSEA. The CDR3 reads CSVGLTDTQYF. The CDR3 nucleotides are TGCAGCGTTGGACTCACAGATACGCAGTATTTT.

CDR3 DNA sequence: TGTGCCAGCAGTTGGGGGGTTATGAACACTGAAGCTTTCTTT. Translated: CASSWGVMNTEAFF. J is TRBJ1-1 and V is TRBV27, with a possible D match to TRBD1 (5 bases). The germline V and J ends were trimmed by 4 bases and 0 bases, with 9 bases remaining between them. Germline CDR1 and CDR2: MNHEY and SMNVEV (reference sequence). CDR3 length: 14 amino acids.